The rows below give T cell receptor beta chains drawn from one sample of a study of blood T cell repertoires in COVID-19. Clones were sequenced by immunoSEQ multiplex PCR, and TCRdb holds only the in-frame ones, with some missing. Counted here are 250,000 to 350,000 clones, approximately 86% occurring once; the ten biggest clones make up roughly 2.3%. The material sequenced was peripheral blood. These receptors all stem from a young man with active or convalescent COVID-19. The CDR3 runs from the conserved cysteine through the conserved F or W. Fields, in order: clone size, V gene, D gene, J gene, CDR3 protein, CDR3 DNA. The D gene is left open where the match is weak. For some rows the clone size is stated as once, few or many, or as a class when expanded; others skip it.

-	TRBV5-1	TRBD1	TRBJ1-1	CASSLQFPGQGYTEAFF	TGCGCCAGCAGCCTTCAATTCCCCGGACAGGGCTACACTGAAGCTTTCTTT
-	TRBV5-1	-	TRBJ2-5	CASSSTFRQGETQYF	TGCGCCAGCAGCTCCACGTTCCGGCAGGGAGAGACCCAGTACTTC
-	TRBV6-4	TRBD2	TRBJ2-1	CASSLGLAGVLDEQFF	TGTGCCAGCAGCCTAGGACTAGCGGGAGTTTTGGATGAGCAGTTCTTC
-	TRBV4-3	TRBD1	TRBJ1-2	CASSQDSRGTGDYGYTF	TGCGCCAGCAGCCAGGACTCCCGTGGGACAGGGGACTATGGCTACACCTTC
-	TRBV7-2	-	TRBJ1-3	CASSLGLSGNTIYF	TGTGCCAGCAGCTTAGGGCTCTCTGGAAACACCATATATTTT
few	TRBV20-1	TRBD1	TRBJ1-1	CSASETGGENTEAFF	TGCAGTGCTAGTGAGACAGGGGGAGAGAACACTGAAGCTTTCTTT
-	TRBV4-3	-	TRBJ2-3	CASSQDDGLADTQYF	TGCGCCAGCAGCCAAGATGACGGACTGGCAGATACGCAGTATTTT
-	TRBV7-2	-	TRBJ1-5	CASSLGQSNQPQHF	TGTGCCAGCAGCTTAGGACAGTCCAATCAGCCCCAGCATTTT
-	TRBV5-1	-	TRBJ1-6	CASSDAITENSPLHF	TGCGCCAGCAGCGATGCTATTACTGAGAATTCACCCCTCCACTTT
-	TRBV24-1	-	TRBJ1-6	CATTPGGSYNSPLHF	TGTGCCACCACCCCGGGGGGGTCCTATAATTCACCCCTCCACTTT
few	TRBV20-1	TRBD1	TRBJ1-1	CSASFRQGLEAFF	TGCAGTGCTAGTTTCCGACAGGGCTTAGAAGCTTTCTTT
-	TRBV4-2	TRBD2	TRBJ2-7	CASSPTTSGRFYEQYF	TGTGCCAGCAGCCCAACAACTAGCGGGAGGTTTTACGAGCAGTACTTC
-	TRBV6-2/TRBV6-3	TRBD1	TRBJ1-5	CASSPGQGGHQPQHF	TGTGCCAGCAGCCCCGGACAGGGTGGGCATCAGCCCCAGCATTTT
-	TRBV18	TRBD1	TRBJ1-1	CASQPGTGNTEAFF	TGTGCCAGCCAACCCGGGACAGGGAACACTGAAGCTTTCTTT
few	TRBV3-1/TRBV3-2	-	TRBJ1-1	CASSQDVDGGGTEAFF	TGTGCCAGCAGCCAAGATGTCGACGGGGGAGGCACTGAAGCTTTCTTT
few	TRBV15	-	TRBJ2-1	CATSRDGGSSYNEQFF	TGTGCCACCAGCAGAGATGGGGGGAGCTCCTACAATGAGCAGTTCTTC